This entry concerns a single T cell receptor beta chain. These data are taken from a study of blood T cell repertoires in COVID-19. On the study more broadly: COVID-19 samples from acute and convalescent phases originated in the United States, Italy and Spain.

The repertoire was sequenced with immunoSEQ multiplex PCR; TCRdb's copy has only in-frame clones and lacks some. The sample has 200,000 to 300,000 clones; over 70% are singletons. Germline trimming cut 0 bases from V and 3 bases from J; bases unmatched to any gene: 10. This CDR3 region has 17 residues. In germline, CDR1 is SGHNT, CDR2 YYREEE (reference sequence). The sample comprised peripheral blood. The genes are TRBV5-4 and TRBJ1-2; TRBD1 aligns across 8 bases. This TCR was sampled from a human donor in a cohort sampled during active COVID-19. CDR3 nucleotide sequence: TGTGCCAGCAGCTTGGGTTCCGCAGGGGGCGGTCACTATGGCTACACCTTC. Its protein is CASSLGSAGGGHYGYTF.